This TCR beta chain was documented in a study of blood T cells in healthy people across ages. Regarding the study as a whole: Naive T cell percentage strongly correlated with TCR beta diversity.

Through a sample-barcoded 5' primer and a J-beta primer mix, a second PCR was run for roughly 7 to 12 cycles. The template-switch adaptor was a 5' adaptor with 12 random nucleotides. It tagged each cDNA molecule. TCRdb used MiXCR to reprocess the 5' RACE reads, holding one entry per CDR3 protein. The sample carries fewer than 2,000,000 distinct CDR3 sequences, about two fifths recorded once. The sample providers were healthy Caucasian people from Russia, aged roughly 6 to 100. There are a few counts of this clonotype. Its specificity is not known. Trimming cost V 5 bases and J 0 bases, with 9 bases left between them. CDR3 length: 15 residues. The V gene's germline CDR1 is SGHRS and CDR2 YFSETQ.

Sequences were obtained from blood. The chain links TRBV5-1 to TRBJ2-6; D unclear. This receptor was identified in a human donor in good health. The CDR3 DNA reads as TGCGCCAGCAGGCCACCTAGCTCTGGGGCCAACGTCCTGACTTTC. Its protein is CASRPPSSGANVLTF.